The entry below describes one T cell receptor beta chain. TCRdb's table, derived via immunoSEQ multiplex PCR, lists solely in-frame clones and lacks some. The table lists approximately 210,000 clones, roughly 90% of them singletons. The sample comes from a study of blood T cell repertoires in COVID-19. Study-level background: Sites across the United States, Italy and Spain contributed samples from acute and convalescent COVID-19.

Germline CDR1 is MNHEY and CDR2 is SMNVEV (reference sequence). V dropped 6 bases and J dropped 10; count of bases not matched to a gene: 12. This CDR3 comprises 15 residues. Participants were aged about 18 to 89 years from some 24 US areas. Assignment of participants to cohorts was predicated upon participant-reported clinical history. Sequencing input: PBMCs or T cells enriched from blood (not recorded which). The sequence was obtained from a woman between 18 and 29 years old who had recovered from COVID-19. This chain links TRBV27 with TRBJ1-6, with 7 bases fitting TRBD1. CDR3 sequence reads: CASRVEQGSGSPLHF. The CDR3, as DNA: TGTGCCAGCAGGGTTGAACAGGGGAGTGGGTCACCCCTCCACTTT.